The 21 T cell receptor beta chains below all came from one sample that was sequenced in a study of Graves' ophthalmopathy and Graves' hyperthyroidism. Amplified material comprised TCR beta CDR3 regions derived from RNA transcripts. Following a first-round RT-PCR that used HTBI primers, a second-round multiplex PCR was carried out. TCRdb processed the multiplex PCR reads anew with MiXCR; each CDR3 protein has one entry. The repertoire has 740,000 or so distinct CDR3 sequences, roughly two fifths of them found once; the top ten carry roughly 46%. Sequenced sample: peripheral blood. The receptors derive from an adult man with Graves' ophthalmopathy.

This clonotype was seen ten or more times. The rearrangement joins TRBV2 to TRBJ1-2; 8 bases fit TRBD1. V was pared by 10 bases and J by 0 bases, with 10 bases of the junction left unmatched. This CDR3 has 15 amino acids. Germline-derived CDR1 and CDR2 are SNHLY and FYNNEI. CDR3 bases: TGTGCCACGGACAGGGCGGCTACTACTAACTATGGCTACACCTTC. Amino acid sequence: CATDRAATTNYGYTF.

This clonotype was seen at least ten times. This chain links TRBV7-6 with TRBJ2-5, with D uncertain. V was cut by 8 bases and J by 6 bases, with 7 bases left in between. This CDR3 has 10 residues. Per the germline V gene, CDR1 is SGHVS and CDR2 is FNYEAQ. CDR3 loop: CASLSQTQYF. Written as DNA, the CDR3 is TGTGCCAGCTTATCCCAGACCCAGTACTTC.

This clonotype appeared a few times. The chain joins TRBV6-1 to TRBJ2-7, with a weak D call TRBD2 (5 bases). Per germline, CDR1 MNHNS and CDR2 SASEGT. Trimming removed 7 bases at V and 5 bases at J, with 12 bases between. The CDR3 is made up of 12 amino acids. CDR3 loop: CASTKTNDEQYF. The CDR3, as DNA: TGTGCCAGCACCAAGACTAACGACGAGCAGTACTTC.

This clonotype was detected many times. This sequence joins TRBV29-1 and TRBJ2-2; the D is unclear. The CDR3 spans 13 residues. V was pared by 7 bases and J by 1 base, with 10 bases between. Germline V gene sequence: CDR1 SQVTM, CDR2 ANQGSEA. The DNA for the CDR3 is TGCAGCGCAATGCCCAAGAACACCGGGGAGCTGTTTTTT. It specifies CSAMPKNTGELFF.

This clonotype was found many times. This chain links TRBV19 with TRBJ1-5; D perhaps matches TRBD1 (6 bases). This CDR3 contains 13 residues. V lost 5 bases, J lost 5 bases, and 10 bases lay in between. Germline-derived CDR1 and CDR2 are LNHDA and SQIVND (reference sequence). The CDR3 here is CASSQGFYQPQHF. DNA for the CDR3: TGTGCCAGTAGTCAGGGGTTCTATCAGCCCCAGCATTTT.

This clonotype was counted a few times. J is TRBJ2-2 and V is TRBV7-9; D not resolved. This CDR3 has 13 residues. Germline V gene sequence: CDR1 SEHNR, CDR2 FQNEAQ (reference sequence). The V end lost 1 base, the J end lost 6 bases, and 6 bases lay between the germline ends. The CDR3 coding sequence is TGTGCCAGCAGCTTAGGTTCGTCCGGGGAGCTGTTTTTT. Translated, it gives CASSLGSSGELFF.

In this sample, this clonotype turned up many times. V is TRBV7-2 and J is TRBJ2-5; D is tentatively TRBD1 or TRBD2 (5 bases each). V gave up 4 bases and J gave up 3 bases, with 12 bases separating them. Germline V gene data show CDR1 as SGHTA and CDR2 as FQGNSA. This CDR3 comprises 14 residues. The CDR3, as DNA: TGTGCCAGCAGCTCCGGGGCCCTTAAAGAGACCCAGTACTTC. As protein: CASSSGALKETQYF.

This sequence joins TRBV4-1 and TRBJ2-7; D is unresolved. Trimming removed 1 base at V and 6 bases at J, with 10 bases between. This CDR3 is built from 13 residues. The V gene's germline CDR1 is MGHRA and CDR2 YSYEKL. The CDR3 protein is CASSQASVSEQYF. DNA of the CDR3: TGCGCCAGCAGCCAAGCTTCAGTTTCCGAGCAGTACTTC.

This clonotype has only a few counts. V usage is TRBV9 and J usage is TRBJ2-7; 7 positions agree with TRBD1. The CDR3 runs 14 residues. Germline V CDR1 and CDR2: SGDLS, YYNGEE. V was clipped by 4 bases and J by 2 bases; unmatched bases: 6. CDR3 sequence reads: CASSPGTDTYEQYF. Written as DNA, the CDR3 is TGTGCCAGCAGCCCGGGGACAGATACCTACGAGCAGTACTTC. The full variable domain, its missing parts supplied by reference TRBV9 and TRBJ2-7, is DSGVTQTPKHLITATGQRVTLRCSPRSGDLSVYWYQQSLDQGLQFLIQYYNGEERAKGNILERFSAQQFPDLHSELNLSSLELGDSALYFCASSPGTDTYEQYFGPGTRLTVT.

This clonotype was counted many times. A read error may account for a junction end that differs from germline. The genes are TRBV7-7 and TRBJ2-7; tentatively, D is TRBD2 (6 bases). Germline-derived CDR1 and CDR2 are SSHAT and FNYEAQ (reference sequence). The CDR3 consists of 13 residues. In DNA, the CDR3 is TGTGCTAGCAGCCAAGGGAGGAACTACGAGCAGTACTTC. Protein sequence: CASSQGRNYEQYF. Full variable domain (outside the CDR3, taken from reference TRBV7-7 and TRBJ2-7): GAGVSQSPRYKVTKRGQDVTLRCDPISSHATLYWYQQALGQGPEFLTYFNYEAQPDKSGLPSDRFSAERPEGSISTLTIQRTEQRDSAMYRCASSQGRNYEQYFGPGTRLTVT.

About this clonotype: One base away lies a much larger clone, so this may be a sequencing read error. The chain has TRBV7-9 and TRBJ2-5; D could derive from TRBD1 or TRBD2 (5 bases each). CDR3 size: 12 residues. V lost 4 bases and J 5 bases, leaving 8 bases between the germline ends. Looked up from germline, CDR1 is SEHNR and CDR2 is FQNEAQ (reference sequence). The CDR3 here is CASSSGPETQYF. The CDR3 bases are TGTGCCAGCAGCTCGGGGCCGGAGACCCAGTACTTC.

This clonotype has at least ten counts. This sequence joins TRBV12-3 or TRBV12-4 and TRBJ1-2; D unresolved. Trimming shortened V by 5 bases and J by 5 bases, and 12 bases separated the two germline ends. This CDR3 comprises 13 residues. CDR3 in DNA: TGTGCCAGCAGTACGAGCGGAGATTATGGCTACACCTTC. This encodes CASSTSGDYGYTF.

The V call is TRBV19, the J call TRBJ2-5; D might be TRBD1 (6 bases). V was cut by 9 bases and J by 3 bases, with 17 bases left in between. CDR1 LNHDA and CDR2 SQIVND come from the germline V gene (reference sequence). This CDR3 spans 14 amino acids. The CDR3 spells CASSYSGDKETQYF. As DNA, the CDR3 is TGTGCCAGCAGTTACTCCGGGGACAAAGAGACCCAGTACTTC. Full variable domain (outside the CDR3, taken from reference TRBV19 and TRBJ2-5): DGGITQSPKYLFRKEGQNVTLSCEQNLNHDAMYWYRQDPGQGLRLIYYSQIVNDFQKGDIAEGYSVSREKKESFPLTVTSAQKNPTAFYLCASSYSGDKETQYFGPGTRLLVL.

This clonotype was seen ten or more times. This chain joins TRBV20-1 and TRBJ2-5, with a possible D match to TRBD2 (5 bases). From germline, CDR1 is DFQATT and CDR2 SNEGSKA (reference sequence). V was cut by 2 bases and J by 4 bases, with 8 bases left in between. This CDR3 has 12 residues. The CDR3, as DNA: TGCAGTGCTAGAACCGGGATAGAGACCCAGTACTTC. Amino acid sequence: CSARTGIETQYF.

The chain carries TRBV4-2 and TRBJ1-2, with D tentatively TRBD1 (5 bases). CDR3 length: 13 amino acids. Per germline, CDR1 LGHNA and CDR2 YNFKEQ. The germline V and J ends were trimmed by 0 bases and 8 bases, with 10 bases remaining between them. The CDR3 region is CASSQDRVLGYTF. In DNA form, the CDR3 reads TGTGCCAGCAGCCAAGACAGGGTCTTAGGCTACACCTTC.

Turning to this clonotype: A read error may account for a junction end that differs from germline. This chain links TRBV7-3 with TRBJ2-3; 9 nucleotides agree with TRBD1. The CDR3 contains 15 residues. Germline CDR1 is SGHTA and CDR2 is FQGTGA. The CDR3 protein is CASSSGQGSTDTQYF. The CDR3 bases are TGTGCTAGCAGCTCAGGACAGGGGAGCACAGATACGCAGTATTTT.

This clonotype appeared a few times. V usage is TRBV7-3 and J usage is TRBJ1-5, with 7 positions matching TRBD1. J was trimmed by 2 bases and V by 7 bases; bases with no gene match: 5. The CDR3 runs to 14 residues. The V gene's germline CDR1 is SGHTA and CDR2 FQGTGA. CDR3 in amino acids: CASNDRVGNQPQHF. The DNA of the CDR3 is TGTGCCAGCAACGACAGGGTAGGCAATCAGCCCCAGCATTTT.

The CDR3 sequence is CASTTTRAGANVLTF. The CDR3 nucleotides read TGTGCCAGCACTACTACAAGGGCTGGGGCCAACGTCCTGACTTTC. This chain links TRBV28 with TRBJ2-6; no clear D. Germline CDR1 is MDHEN and CDR2 is SYDVKM. The CDR3 sequence is 15 residues long. Trimming pared 7 bases from V and 2 bases from J, leaving 12 bases between.

The J gene is TRBJ2-2, the V gene TRBV25-1, with 9 bases lining up with TRBD1. The CDR3 extends over 16 amino acids. The V gene end was trimmed by 6 bases and the J gene end by 5 bases; junction bases not matched to a gene: 10. CDR1 is MGHDK, CDR2 SYGVNS, per germline. The CDR3 region has the DNA TGTGCCAGCAGGAAAGGGACAGGGCGGGGTACCGGGGAGCTGTTTTTT. Translation gives CASRKGTGRGTGELFF.

This chain links TRBV29-1 with TRBJ2-7; 11 nucleotides agree with TRBD1. The germline CDR1 and CDR2 sequences are SQVTM and ANQGSEA. V lost 4 bases and J lost 7; bases outside the gene matches: 12. This CDR3 is 15 amino acids long. The CDR3 is CSVAPGQGVASEQYF. The DNA of the CDR3 is TGCAGCGTTGCCCCGGGACAGGGGGTGGCGAGTGAGCAGTACTTC.

A word on this clonotype: A read error is likely, as this CDR3 ends without the conserved phenylalanine or tryptophan. The DNA is left out, because the CDR3 cannot be placed on it with certainty; the CDR3 is given as TCRdb lists it. CDR3 residues: CASSSPGGGNY. The rearrangement links TRBV11-2 to TRBJ1-1. The CDR3 length equals 11 residues, ends included. In germline, CDR1 is SGHAT, CDR2 FQNNGV.